Below, one TCR beta chain is given with its context. Profiling relied on immunoSEQ multiplex PCR, and the TCRdb table lists in-frame clones only, not all of them. The table shows 40,000 or so clones, with approximately 86% occurring only once. This specimen belongs to a study of OX40 agonist ivuxolimab in advanced cancers. Study-wide background: Patients with hepatocellular carcinoma, melanoma, renal cell or head and neck cancer made up the dose-escalation patients.

Trimming left V 4 bases short and J 0 bases short, with 25 bases between. CDR3 length: 20 residues. Germline CDR1 and CDR2: MNHEY and SMNVEV (reference sequence). Here the sequenced sample was CD4+ or CD8+ T cells sorted from blood, taken in a trial of the OX40 agonist ivuxolimab. The chain is built from TRBV27 and TRBJ2-1; either TRBD1 or TRBD2 may fit D (5 bases each). The receptor was derived from an adult with an advanced solid tumor such as melanoma, head and neck, liver or kidney cancer. The chain's CDR3 is CASSSTIIRDPPSSYNEQFF. The CDR3 DNA reads TGTGCCAGCAGTTCAACCATAATCCGGGACCCTCCTAGCTCCTACAATGAGCAGTTCTTC.